The 7 T cell receptor beta chains below were found in one sample sequenced in a study of Ad26.COV2.S vaccination and SARS-CoV-2 variants. Data came from immunoSEQ multiplex PCR; TCRdb stores just in-frame clones and leaves some out. The data show 200,000 to 300,000 clones, with more than 75% seen just once and about 10% held by the top ten. Treatment defined: about 20 received Ad26.COV2.S at low or high dose, single or two shots; about five received placebo; per-sample allocation not given. Day 63 following the first vaccine or placebo injection was when the samples were taken. Here the sequenced sample was peripheral blood, taken in a trial of Ad26.COV2.S vaccine versus placebo. The receptors originated from a person between 18 and 65 years old who received the Ad26.COV2.S COVID-19 vaccine or a placebo.

The rearrangement uses TRBV28 and TRBJ2-1; TRBD2 matches 12 bases. This CDR3 spans 16 amino acids. V shed 6 bases, J shed 5 bases, and the junction held 8 bases outside the gene matches. The germline gives CDR1 MDHEN, CDR2 SYDVKM. CDR3 in DNA: TGTGCCAGCAGAACCCCCGGACTAGCGGGAAACAATGAGCAGTTCTTC. This sequence encodes CASRTPGLAGNNEQFF.

The chain recombines TRBV6-5 with TRBJ1-1; the match to TRBD1 covers 7 bases. In germline, CDR1 is MNHEY, CDR2 SVGAGI. CDR3 length equals 14 residues. V was pared by 6 bases and J by 7 bases, with 11 bases of the junction left unmatched. CDR3 region: CASRGDRAPFEAFF. DNA of the CDR3: TGTGCCAGCAGGGGAGACAGGGCCCCTTTTGAAGCTTTCTTT.

The V gene is TRBV9, the J gene TRBJ2-5; D gene unclear. CDR1 SGDLS and CDR2 YYNGEE come from the germline V gene. The CDR3 is made up of 14 amino acids. V shed 1 base and J shed 5 bases, with 12 bases lying between them. CDR3 DNA sequence: TGTGCCAGCAGCGTAACTGGGCATGGGGAGACCCAGTACTTC. It codes for CASSVTGHGETQYF.

The chain is built from TRBV12-3 or TRBV12-4 and TRBJ2-3; D ambiguous. Trimming pared 4 bases from V and 0 bases from J, leaving 5 bases between. This CDR3 contains 13 residues. Here the CDR3 DNA reads TGTGCCAGCAGTTCAGCTAGCACAGATACGCAGTATTTT. As protein: CASSSASTDTQYF.

V gene TRBV10-3 combines with J gene TRBJ2-7; D not certain. Looked up from germline, CDR1 is ENHRY and CDR2 is SYGVKD. With 2 bases removed from V and 4 bases from J, the gap between germline ends came to 9 bases. The CDR3 contains 13 residues. As DNA, the CDR3 is TGTGCCATCAGTGAGCCAGACACATACGAGCAGTACTTC. Translated: CAISEPDTYEQYF.

This chain connects TRBV4-3 to TRBJ2-4; perhaps TRBD1 as D (6 bases). The ends were cut back, 3 bases at V and 10 bases at J, with 13 bases in the middle. This CDR3 contains 13 residues. CDR1 LGHNA and CDR2 YSLEER come from the germline V gene. CDR3 DNA sequence: TGCGCCAGCAGCCAGGACACAGGGTTAATTCAGTACTTC. Its protein product is CASSQDTGLIQYF.

The chain employs TRBV29-1 and TRBJ2-5, with TRBD2 as a possible D gene (6 bases). Germline V gene sequence: CDR1 SQVTM, CDR2 ANQGSEA. The CDR3 spans 14 residues. Trimming removed 2 bases at V and 3 bases at J, with 13 bases between. This chain's CDR3 is CSVEMLSGEETQYF. The CDR3 nucleotides read TGCAGCGTTGAAATGTTATCGGGGGAAGAGACCCAGTACTTC.